These T cell receptor beta chains were read from a single sample in a study of cytomegalovirus exposure and HLA in healthy donors. Using immunoSEQ multiplex PCR, the repertoire was profiled, and TCRdb retains in-frame clones only, with some absent. This sample's table has around 100,000 clones. The specimen sequenced was PBMCs. These receptors came from a young man in good health and CMV-seronegative. The CDR3 runs from the conserved cysteine through the conserved F or W. The order of the fields is D gene, J gene, V gene, CDR3 protein. The D gene is left open where the match is weak.

>TRBD1|TRBJ1-5|TRBV5-6
CASSSRQGGRNQPQHF
>-|TRBJ1-2|TRBV5-6
CASSLATVKGHNYGYTF
>-|TRBJ1-2|TRBV7-2
CASSFGTARGYTF
>-|TRBJ1-5|TRBV27
CASSLLEGNQPQHF
>-|TRBJ2-7|TRBV7-6
CASSPIGVSYEQYF
>TRBD2|TRBJ2-1|TRBV5-6
CASSLGLAGKSSYNEQFF
>-|TRBJ2-3|TRBV11-3
CASSLDGTDTQYF
>-|TRBJ2-5|TRBV2
CASNPRELQETQYF
>-|TRBJ1-1|TRBV6-6
CASSSGNTEAFF
>-|TRBJ1-2|TRBV18
CASSPEVNYGYTF
>-|TRBJ1-4|TRBV11-3
CASIQLGAPSEKLFF
>TRBD2|TRBJ2-3|TRBV7-2
CASSASGHGTDTQYF
>-|TRBJ2-2|TRBV2
CASSDVRGRTGELFF
>-|TRBJ2-1|TRBV7-9
CASSAQGGGYNEQFF
>TRBD1|TRBJ2-3|TRBV7-2
CASSLGPDRADTQYF
>TRBD2|TRBJ2-3|TRBV12-5
CASGVAGGTDTQYF
>TRBD2|TRBJ2-4|TRBV7-9
CASSLEASGLLGNIQYF
>-|TRBJ2-7|TRBV6-1
CAGQGGAHYEQYF
>TRBD1|TRBJ2-7|TRBV9
CASGTGGFYEQYF
>-|TRBJ1-5|TRBV28
CASSLSLNLASNQPQHF
>TRBD2|TRBJ2-5|TRBV5-1
CASSFGTSGQETQYF
>-|TRBJ2-5|TRBV5-4
CAIRTVGGQETQYF
>-|TRBJ1-2|TRBV18
CASSPTAEAGYTF
>TRBD2|TRBJ2-2|TRBV4-1
CASSKSLAGGELFF
>-|TRBJ1-6|TRBV19
CASTNRAGRIRSPLHF
>-|TRBJ2-1|TRBV6-1
CASRETGRHEQFF
>-|TRBJ1-2|TRBV6-5
CASSYSSTLGSYGYTF